A selection of T cell receptor beta chains follows, all from one sample in a study of PD-L1 blockade in urothelial cancer. Generated by immunoSEQ multiplex PCR, the TCRdb table keeps only in-frame clones and is missing some. The sample lists under 90,000 clones; more than 90% were seen once. The material was PBMCs, obtained around atezolizumab (anti-PD-L1) treatment. Receptor source: a man in his 60s with urothelial cancer. Each CDR3 is given with its conserved first and last residue. D genes are given only for firm matches. Not every row has a clone size; where given, it reads once, few, many or a size class.

V: TRBV30
D: -
J: TRBJ1-4
size: few
DNA: TGTGCCTGGAGTGTCCGGGAAGCAACTAATGAAAAACTGTTTTTT
CDR3: CAWSVREATNEKLFF

V: TRBV7-6
D: TRBD1
J: TRBJ2-2
size: once
DNA: TGTGCCAGCAGCTTAACAGGGGGGAACACCGGGGAGCTGTTTTTT
CDR3: CASSLTGGNTGELFF

V: TRBV5-4
D: TRBD2
J: TRBJ2-3
size: -
DNA: TGTGCCAGCAGCTTCCCCAGCGGGGGGGCGTCAGATACGCAGTATTTT
CDR3: CASSFPSGGASDTQYF

V: TRBV11-2
D: TRBD2
J: TRBJ2-1
size: -
DNA: TGTGCCAGCAGCACAAGGTCAGCGGGAGGGGGGTCCTACAATGAGCAGTTCTTC
CDR3: CASSTRSAGGGSYNEQFF

V: TRBV18
D: -
J: TRBJ2-3
size: -
DNA: TGTGCCAGCTCACCACCAGGGGCCGTTCGCACAGATACGCAGTATTTT
CDR3: CASSPPGAVRTDTQYF

V: TRBV7-9
D: TRBD2
J: TRBJ2-1
size: -
DNA: TGTGCCAGCAGCAAACCCGGGACTAGCGGGAGGGACAATGAGCAGTTCTTC
CDR3: CASSKPGTSGRDNEQFF

V: TRBV29-1
D: -
J: TRBJ1-1
size: few
DNA: TGCAGCGTTGGAGCAGGGTGGGGTATGAACACTGAAGCTTTCTTT
CDR3: CSVGAGWGMNTEAFF

V: TRBV5-6
D: TRBD2
J: TRBJ2-5
size: -
DNA: TGTGCCAGCAGCAACGGACTAGCGCGTATGGAGACCCAGTACTTC
CDR3: CASSNGLARMETQYF

V: TRBV19
D: -
J: TRBJ2-1
size: -
DNA: TGTGCCAGTAGTTCCCCCCGGGTAGCGGACGCCCTAACTCCCAAGTACAATGAGCAGTTCTTC
CDR3: CASSSPRVADALTPKYNEQFF

V: TRBV30
D: TRBD2
J: TRBJ2-3
size: -
DNA: TGTGCCTGGGGCGTCGTCGGGGGGGCCCCAGATACGCAGTATTTT
CDR3: CAWGVVGGAPDTQYF

V: TRBV14
D: TRBD1
J: TRBJ2-1
size: -
DNA: TGTGCCAGCAGCCAAGATTATGGGACAGGGATATACAATGAGCAGTTCTTC
CDR3: CASSQDYGTGIYNEQFF

V: TRBV9
D: -
J: TRBJ1-4
size: -
DNA: TGTGCCAGCAGCGCGCCGGGGGGCGGTGGTGAAAAACTGTTTTTT
CDR3: CASSAPGGGGEKLFF

V: TRBV9
D: -
J: TRBJ2-7
size: -
DNA: TGTGCCAGCAGCGTGGGGGGAAAACAGGACGAGCAGTACTTC
CDR3: CASSVGGKQDEQYF

V: TRBV4-1
D: TRBD1
J: TRBJ1-4
size: -
DNA: TGCGCCAGCAGCCAAGTTGTCCCGGGGACAGGGAACGTCGGTAATGAAAAACTGTTTTTT
CDR3: CASSQVVPGTGNVGNEKLFF

V: TRBV28
D: -
J: TRBJ1-1
size: -
DNA: TGTGCCAGCAGTTTACGGGGGAACACTGAAGCTTTCTTT
CDR3: CASSLRGNTEAFF

V: TRBV18
D: -
J: TRBJ1-2
size: -
DNA: TGTGCCAGCTCACCGGACGGAGGGTATGGCTACACCTTC
CDR3: CASSPDGGYGYTF

V: TRBV30
D: TRBD2
J: TRBJ2-2
size: -
DNA: TGTGCCTGGAGTGTACGCGGGAGGGTTGGCGGGGAGCTGTTTTTT
CDR3: CAWSVRGRVGGELFF

V: TRBV29-1
D: TRBD1
J: TRBJ1-5
size: -
DNA: TGCAGCGCCGCGACAGGGGCAAGCAATCAGCCCCAGCATTTT
CDR3: CSAATGASNQPQHF

V: TRBV19
D: -
J: TRBJ1-1
size: -
DNA: TGTGCCAGTAGTATAGTCGGCAGGGGAAACACTGAAGCTTTCTTT
CDR3: CASSIVGRGNTEAFF

V: TRBV7-2
D: -
J: TRBJ1-5
size: -
DNA: TGTGCCAGCAGACCCGGAGACAGCAATAGCAATCAGCCCCAGCATTTT
CDR3: CASRPGDSNSNQPQHF

V: TRBV6-6
D: TRBD2
J: TRBJ2-7
size: -
DNA: TGTGCCAGCAGGCCTCGGCGGGAGTCCTACGAGCAGTACTTC
CDR3: CASRPRRESYEQYF

V: TRBV5-1
D: TRBD2
J: TRBJ2-1
size: -
DNA: TGCGCCAGCAGCTTGGCGGCGGGGGGCTACAATGAGCAGTTCTTC
CDR3: CASSLAAGGYNEQFF

V: TRBV5-6
D: -
J: TRBJ1-4
size: -
DNA: TGTGCCAGCAGCCCTCAAAACAGGGCTAATGAAAAACTGTTTTTT
CDR3: CASSPQNRANEKLFF

V: TRBV4-1
D: TRBD2
J: TRBJ2-7
size: -
DNA: TGCGCCAGCAGCCAAGAGACGGCCAGACTAGCGGGAACCTCCTACGAGCAGTACTTC
CDR3: CASSQETARLAGTSYEQYF

V: TRBV27
D: -
J: TRBJ2-7
size: -
DNA: TGTGCCAGCAGTCTGGACAGATACTCTACCGAGCAGTACTTC
CDR3: CASSLDRYSTEQYF

V: TRBV7-9
D: -
J: TRBJ1-1
size: -
DNA: TGTGCCAGCAGCAGCACAGGGTTTGATGGTGAAGCTTTCTTT
CDR3: CASSSTGFDGEAFF

V: TRBV30
D: -
J: TRBJ1-2
size: -
DNA: TGTGCCTGGAGGCTCTACTATGGCTGCACCTTC
CDR3: CAWRLYYGCTF

V: TRBV5-1
D: TRBD1
J: TRBJ1-2
size: -
DNA: TGCGCCAGCAGCCCTGCACCCCCGTCCGGGACAGGTAACTATGGCTACACCTTC
CDR3: CASSPAPPSGTGNYGYTF

V: TRBV6-1
D: TRBD2
J: TRBJ2-1
size: -
DNA: TGTGCCAGCAGTGGCCTACTAGCGGGGGGATACAATGAGCAGTTCTTC
CDR3: CASSGLLAGGYNEQFF

V: TRBV18
D: -
J: TRBJ2-3
size: -
DNA: TGTGCCAGCTCAGTGTTGCTAGCAACCACAGATACGCAGTATTTT
CDR3: CASSVLLATTDTQYF

V: TRBV6-1
D: -
J: TRBJ2-1
size: -
DNA: TGTGCCAGCAGTGAAGCAGTAGGGGGAGCTGCCTACAATGAGCAGTTCTTC
CDR3: CASSEAVGGAAYNEQFF

V: TRBV15
D: -
J: TRBJ2-6
size: -
DNA: TGTGCCACCAGCAGAGATCATTACGTCCTGACTTTC
CDR3: CATSRDHYVLTF

V: TRBV5-1
D: TRBD2
J: TRBJ2-5
size: -
DNA: TGCGCCAGCAGCTTGGGTCCCGCTAGCGGGGCACAAGAGACCCAGTACTTC
CDR3: CASSLGPASGAQETQYF

V: TRBV19
D: TRBD1
J: TRBJ1-1
size: once
DNA: TGTGCCAGTAGTATATCACGCAGGGGGAGGAACACTGAAGCTTTCTTT
CDR3: CASSISRRGRNTEAFF

V: TRBV11-2
D: TRBD2
J: TRBJ2-7
size: -
DNA: TGTGCCAGCAGCTCCCTCGGGACTAGCGCCGCCTACGAGCAGTACTTC
CDR3: CASSSLGTSAAYEQYF

V: TRBV29-1
D: -
J: TRBJ2-7
size: -
DNA: TGCAGCGTACAAAAGACAATTGGGTTCTACGAGCAGTACTTC
CDR3: CSVQKTIGFYEQYF

V: TRBV11-2
D: TRBD1
J: TRBJ1-1
size: -
DNA: TGTGCCAGCAGCCCGGGGTTGGGACAGGGAAAGGTAACTGAAGCTTTCTTT
CDR3: CASSPGLGQGKVTEAFF

V: TRBV10-3
D: -
J: TRBJ1-1
size: -
DNA: TGTGCCATCAGTGAGCCCCGACAGGCCATTGAAGCTTTCTTT
CDR3: CAISEPRQAIEAFF

V: TRBV7-6
D: -
J: TRBJ2-1
size: -
DNA: TGTGCCAGCAGTAAAGTGGTCCGGGATGAGCAGTTCTTC
CDR3: CASSKVVRDEQFF

V: TRBV7-2
D: TRBD1
J: TRBJ2-1
size: -
DNA: TGTGCCAGCAGCCGAGGGGGCTTTACCTACAATGAGCAGTTCTTC
CDR3: CASSRGGFTYNEQFF

V: TRBV18
D: TRBD1
J: TRBJ1-4
size: -
DNA: TGTGCCAGCTCCCGGAACACAGGGGAGAATGAAAAACTGTTTTTT
CDR3: CASSRNTGENEKLFF

V: TRBV6-4
D: -
J: TRBJ1-4
size: -
DNA: TGTGCCAGCAGTGCTTCGGGGGATACTAATGAAAAACTGTTTTTT
CDR3: CASSASGDTNEKLFF

V: TRBV10-3
D: TRBD1
J: TRBJ1-2
size: -
DNA: TGTGCCATCAGTGAATCCGGGACAGGGGGCAGGAGCTATGGCTACACCTTC
CDR3: CAISESGTGGRSYGYTF

V: TRBV18
D: TRBD2
J: TRBJ2-7
size: -
DNA: TGTGCCAGCTCACCGACTAGCGACCACGAGCAGTACTTC
CDR3: CASSPTSDHEQYF

V: TRBV12-2
D: -
J: TRBJ1-5
size: -
DNA: TGTGCAAGTCGCTTAGCACCGGGAATGGTTCAGCCCCAGCATTTT
CDR3: CASRLAPGMVQPQHF

V: TRBV9
D: TRBD1
J: TRBJ1-4
size: -
DNA: TGTGCCAGCAGCTCTGGACAGGTAGCAACTAATGAAAAACTGTTTTTT
CDR3: CASSSGQVATNEKLFF

V: TRBV6-6
D: TRBD2
J: TRBJ2-7
size: -
DNA: TGTGCCACCGGGGGGACTTACGAGCAGTACTTC
CDR3: CATGGTYEQYF

V: TRBV2
D: TRBD1
J: TRBJ1-1
size: -
DNA: TGTGCCAGCAGTTACAGGGGGTCGGACACTGAAGCTTTCTTT
CDR3: CASSYRGSDTEAFF

V: TRBV5-6
D: -
J: TRBJ2-2
size: -
DNA: TGTGCCAGCAGCTCTAGATGGCAGAACACTGGGGAGCTGTTTTTT
CDR3: CASSSRWQNTGELFF

V: TRBV9
D: -
J: TRBJ2-6
size: -
DNA: TGTGCCAGCAGCGTGAGAAGGAGCTCTGGGGCCAACGTCCTGACTTTC
CDR3: CASSVRRSSGANVLTF

V: TRBV7-9
D: -
J: TRBJ1-2
size: -
DNA: TGTGCCAGCACCCGAACAGAGAACTATGGCTACACCTTC
CDR3: CASTRTENYGYTF

V: TRBV7-8
D: TRBD2
J: TRBJ2-1
size: -
DNA: TGTGCCAGCAGCTTAGGAGGGGGACTAGCGGGAGGGCCGGGGCAGTTCTTC
CDR3: CASSLGGGLAGGPGQFF

V: TRBV5-1
D: -
J: TRBJ2-7
size: -
DNA: TGCGCCAGCAGCTTGGAGGCAGGGGTATACTACGAGCAGTACTTC
CDR3: CASSLEAGVYYEQYF

V: TRBV19
D: TRBD1
J: TRBJ1-2
size: -
DNA: TGTGCCAGTATGGGACAGGGGACGAATGGCTACACCTTC
CDR3: CASMGQGTNGYTF

V: TRBV19
D: -
J: TRBJ1-3
size: -
DNA: TGTGCCAGTAGGATACAGGGCTCTGGAAACACCATATATTTT
CDR3: CASRIQGSGNTIYF